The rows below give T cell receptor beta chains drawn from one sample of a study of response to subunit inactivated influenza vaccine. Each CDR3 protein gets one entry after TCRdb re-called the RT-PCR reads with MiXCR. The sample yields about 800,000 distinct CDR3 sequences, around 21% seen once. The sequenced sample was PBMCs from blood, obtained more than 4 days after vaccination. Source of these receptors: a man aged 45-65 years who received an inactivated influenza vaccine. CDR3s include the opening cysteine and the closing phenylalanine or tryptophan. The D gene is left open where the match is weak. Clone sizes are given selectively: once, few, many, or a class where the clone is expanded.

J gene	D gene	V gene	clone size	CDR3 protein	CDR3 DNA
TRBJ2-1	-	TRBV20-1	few	CSARDQASPSYNEQFF	TGCAGTGCTAGAGATCAGGCTAGCCCGTCCTACAATGAGCAGTTCTTC
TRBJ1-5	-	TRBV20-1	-	CSASISWGEPNQPQHF	TGCAGTGCTAGCATTTCGTGGGGGGAGCCCAATCAGCCCCAGCATTTT
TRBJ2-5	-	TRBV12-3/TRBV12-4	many	CASSIPAQETQYF	TGTGCCAGCAGTATTCCGGCCCAAGAGACCCAGTACTTC
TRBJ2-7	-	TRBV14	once	CASSQDMGSQQYF	TGTGCCAGCAGCCAAGATATGGGCAGTCAGCAGTACTTC
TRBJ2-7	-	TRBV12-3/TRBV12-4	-	CASSRQRGVSEQYF	TGTGCCAGCAGCCGCCAGAGGGGGGTTAGCGAGCAGTACTTC
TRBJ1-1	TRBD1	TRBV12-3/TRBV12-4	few	CASSQGQPWNTEAFF	TGTGCCAGCAGCCAGGGACAGCCGTGGAACACTGAAGCTTTCTTT
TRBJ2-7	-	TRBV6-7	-	CASSYATTGNHEQYF	TGTGCCAGCAGTTACGCGACCACAGGGAACCACGAGCAGTACTTC
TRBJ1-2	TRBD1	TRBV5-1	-	CASSSPGGGIGGYTF	TGCGCCAGCAGCTCTCCAGGGGGCGGCATTGGTGGCTACACCTTC
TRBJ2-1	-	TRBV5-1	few	CASSLDPGSSYNEQFF	TGCGCCAGCAGCTTGGATCCAGGGAGCTCCTACAATGAGCAGTTCTTC
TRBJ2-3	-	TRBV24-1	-	CATSDSTPQGRPTDTQYF	TGTGCCACCAGTGATTCCACGCCTCAGGGGAGGCCGACAGATACGCAGTATTTT
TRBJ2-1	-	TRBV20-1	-	CSASGGPSSYNEQFF	TGCAGTGCCTCGGGGGGCCCGAGCTCCTACAATGAGCAGTTCTTC
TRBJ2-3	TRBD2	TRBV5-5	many	CASSLGLASDTQYF	TGTGCCAGCAGCTTAGGACTAGCGTCCGATACGCAGTATTTT
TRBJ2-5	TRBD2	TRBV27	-	CASGLAGGHQETQYF	TGTGCCAGCGGACTAGCGGGGGGGCACCAAGAGACCCAGTACTTC
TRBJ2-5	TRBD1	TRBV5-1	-	CASSLGQGVVETQYF	TGCGCCAGCAGCTTGGGACAGGGGGTAGTCGAGACCCAGTACTTC
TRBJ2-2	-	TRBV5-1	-	CASSSTLNTGELFF	TGCGCCAGCAGCTCGACATTGAACACCGGGGAGCTGTTTTTT
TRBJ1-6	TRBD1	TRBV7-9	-	CASSSDRVGYNSPLHF	TGTGCCAGCAGCTCGGACAGGGTCGGCTATAATTCACCCCTCCACTTT
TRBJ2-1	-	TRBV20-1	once	CSASSTAYNEQFF	TGCAGTGCTAGTTCGACCGCTTACAATGAGCAGTTCTTC
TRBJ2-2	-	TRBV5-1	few	CASSFDRNTGELFF	TGCGCCAGCAGCTTCGACAGAAACACCGGGGAGCTGTTTTTT
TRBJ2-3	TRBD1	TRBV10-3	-	CAISEWDREGDTQYF	TGTGCCATCAGTGAGTGGGACAGGGAGGGAGATACGCAGTATTTT
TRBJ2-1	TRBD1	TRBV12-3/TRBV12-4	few	CASSTYGTGRAIPPPNEQFF	TGTGCCAGCAGTACGTACGGGACAGGGAGGGCAATCCCGCCGCCCAATGAGCAGTTCTTC
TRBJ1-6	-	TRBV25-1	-	CASSEQGLQPRSPLHF	TGTGCCAGCAGTGAGCAAGGTCTCCAACCCCGTTCACCCCTCCACTTT
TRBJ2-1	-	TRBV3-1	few	CASSQLGREQFF	TGTGCCAGCAGCCAGCTGGGTAGAGAGCAGTTCTTC
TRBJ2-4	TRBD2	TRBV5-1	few	CASSLTSGGPLLAKNIQYF	TGCGCCAGCAGCTTGACTAGCGGGGGGCCCCTCTTAGCCAAAAACATTCAGTACTTC
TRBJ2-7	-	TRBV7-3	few	CASSLTERGQQYF	TGTGCCAGCAGCTTAACGGAACGGGGACAGCAGTACTTC
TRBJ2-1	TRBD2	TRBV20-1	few	CSALPKTSAYNEQFF	TGCAGTGCCCTACCTAAGACTAGCGCGTACAATGAGCAGTTCTTC
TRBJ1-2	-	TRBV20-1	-	CSAYTSGTYGYTF	TGCAGTGCTTACACCAGTGGGACCTATGGCTACACCTTC
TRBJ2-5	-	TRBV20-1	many	CSALRETQYF	TGCAGTGCTTTGAGGGAGACCCAGTACTTC
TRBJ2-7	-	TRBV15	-	CATSRGILSYEQYF	TGTGCCACCAGCAGAGGGATACTCTCCTACGAGCAGTACTTC
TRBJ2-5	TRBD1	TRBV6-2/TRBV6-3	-	CASSRGQGARETQYF	TGTGCCAGCAGCCGAGGACAGGGGGCTCGAGAGACCCAGTACTTC
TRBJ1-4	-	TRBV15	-	CATSIFPSEGRGEKLFF	TGTGCCACCAGCATTTTTCCTTCCGAAGGCAGGGGAGAAAAACTGTTTTTT
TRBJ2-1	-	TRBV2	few	CASRPTVTRHNEQFF	TGTGCCAGCAGGCCGACAGTCACAAGGCACAATGAGCAGTTCTTC
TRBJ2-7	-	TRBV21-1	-	CASSNLLAGGPYEQYF	TGTGCCAGCAGCAATTTACTAGCGGGAGGGCCGTACGAGCAGTACTTC
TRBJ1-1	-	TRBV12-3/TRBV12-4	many	CASTPRRTNTEAFF	TGTGCCAGCACCCCCCGGCGGACGAACACTGAAGCTTTCTTT
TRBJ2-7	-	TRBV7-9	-	CASSLGAGLEQYF	TGTGCCAGCAGCTTAGGGGCGGGTCTCGAGCAGTACTTC
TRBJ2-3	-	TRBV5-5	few	CASSLSLAGGDTQYF	TGTGCCAGCAGCTTGTCGTTGGCAGGGGGGGATACGCAGTATTTT
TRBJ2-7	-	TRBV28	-	CASGGLLLYEQYF	TGTGCCAGCGGGGGACTCCTCCTCTACGAGCAGTACTTC
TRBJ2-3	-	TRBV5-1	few	CASSEPATDTQYF	TGCGCCAGCAGTGAACCAGCCACAGATACGCAGTATTTT
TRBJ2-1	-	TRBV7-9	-	CASSPELRNEQFF	TGTGCCAGCAGCCCGGAACTCCGCAATGAGCAGTTCTTC
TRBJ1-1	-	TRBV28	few	CASRTAGALNTEAFF	TGTGCCAGCAGAACAGCAGGGGCATTGAACACTGAAGCTTTCTTT
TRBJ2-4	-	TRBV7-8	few	CASSLEPYGKNIQYF	TGTGCCAGCAGCTTAGAGCCATATGGCAAAAACATTCAGTACTTC
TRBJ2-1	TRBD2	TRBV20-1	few	CSARGLAGGSSYNEQFF	TGCAGTGCTAGGGGACTAGCGGGAGGGAGCTCCTACAATGAGCAGTTCTTC
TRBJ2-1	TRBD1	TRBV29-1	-	CSASGGSPGGILVNEQFF	TGCAGCGCCTCGGGTGGTAGTCCAGGGGGCATTTTGGTTAATGAGCAGTTCTTC
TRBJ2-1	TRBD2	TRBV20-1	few	CSAPNSGGAREQFF	TGCAGTGCACCCAACAGCGGGGGGGCAAGGGAGCAGTTCTTC
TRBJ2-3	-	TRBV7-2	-	CASSLVPRGSTDTQYF	TGTGCCAGCAGCTTAGTTCCCCGCGGCAGCACAGATACGCAGTATTTT
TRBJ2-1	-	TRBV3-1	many	CASSQKVGGRNNEQFF	TGTGCCAGCAGCCAAAAGGTGGGGGGGCGAAACAATGAGCAGTTCTTC
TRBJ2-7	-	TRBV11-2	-	CASSSPGGGDPYEQYF	TGTGCCAGCAGCTCCCCTGGGGGGGGCGATCCCTACGAGCAGTACTTC
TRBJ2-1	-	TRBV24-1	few	CATSDFGPEQFF	TGTGCCACCAGTGATTTTGGACCCGAGCAGTTCTTC
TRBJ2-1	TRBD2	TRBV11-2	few	CASSLDLYSGSSYNEQFF	TGTGCCAGCAGCTTAGACTTATATAGCGGGAGCTCCTACAATGAGCAGTTCTTC
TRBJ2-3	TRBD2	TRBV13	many	CASSTRLAGAGDTQYF	TGTGCCAGCAGCACACGACTAGCGGGAGCGGGGGATACGCAGTATTTT
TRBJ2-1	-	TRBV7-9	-	CASQGSNEQFF	TGTGCCTCCCAGGGTAGCAATGAGCAGTTCTTC
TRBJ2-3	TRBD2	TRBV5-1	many	CASSLAGPSTDTQYF	TGTGCCAGCAGCTTAGCGGGGCCGAGCACAGATACGCAGTATTTT
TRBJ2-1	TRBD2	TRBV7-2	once	CASSPLAGGFHEQFF	TGTGCCAGCAGCCCTCTAGCGGGAGGATTTCATGAGCAGTTCTTC
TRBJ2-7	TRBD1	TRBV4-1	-	CASSTRTGSASEQYF	TGCGCCAGCAGCACCCGGACAGGATCAGCGTCCGAGCAGTACTTC
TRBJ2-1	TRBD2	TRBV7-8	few	CASSLASLLADIDYNEQFF	TGTGCCAGCAGCTTAGCCTCCTTGCTAGCGGATATCGACTACAATGAGCAGTTCTTC
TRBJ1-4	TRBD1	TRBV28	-	CASNTGGREKLFF	TGTGCCAGCAATACAGGGGGTCGGGAAAAACTGTTTTTT
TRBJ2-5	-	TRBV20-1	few	CSARDVTGQETQYF	TGCAGTGCTAGAGATGTCACAGGGCAAGAGACCCAGTACTTC
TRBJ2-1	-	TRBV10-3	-	CAISEVLANNEQFF	TGTGCCATCAGTGAGGTCCTAGCTAACAATGAGCAGTTCTTC
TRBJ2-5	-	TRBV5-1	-	CASSLGWAEETQYF	TGCGCCAGCAGCTTGGGATGGGCCGAAGAGACCCAGTACTTC
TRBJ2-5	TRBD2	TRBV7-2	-	CASSPNGGEFQETQYF	TGTGCCAGCAGCCCCAACGGGGGGGAATTCCAAGAGACCCAGTACTTC
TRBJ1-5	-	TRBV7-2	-	CASSLAQGQPQHF	TGTGCCAGCAGCTTAGCTCAGGGTCAGCCCCAGCATTTT